This T cell receptor (beta chain) was profiled in a study of blood T cell repertoires in COVID-19. Across the whole study: Sites in the United States, Italy and Spain provided acute and convalescent COVID-19 samples.

The CDR3 covers 14 residues. With V trimmed by 11 bases and J by 5 bases, 9 bases remained unmatched. Per germline, CDR1 LNHDA and CDR2 SQIVND (reference sequence). Participants, about 18 to 100 years old, spanned approximately 26 US areas. Sequencing used immunoSEQ multiplex PCR; TCRdb keeps in-frame clones, though not all of them. The table records about 300,000 clones, around 90% of them present only once. Sequenced input: PBMCs or T cells enriched from blood (not recorded which). The chain is built from TRBV19 and TRBJ1-5, with TRBD1 identical over 10 bases. The TCR comes from a woman between 18 and 30 years old with acute COVID-19. The CDR3: CAGSKGTGDQPQHF. CDR3 nucleotide sequence: TGTGCCGGAAGTAAAGGGACAGGGGATCAGCCCCAGCATTTT.